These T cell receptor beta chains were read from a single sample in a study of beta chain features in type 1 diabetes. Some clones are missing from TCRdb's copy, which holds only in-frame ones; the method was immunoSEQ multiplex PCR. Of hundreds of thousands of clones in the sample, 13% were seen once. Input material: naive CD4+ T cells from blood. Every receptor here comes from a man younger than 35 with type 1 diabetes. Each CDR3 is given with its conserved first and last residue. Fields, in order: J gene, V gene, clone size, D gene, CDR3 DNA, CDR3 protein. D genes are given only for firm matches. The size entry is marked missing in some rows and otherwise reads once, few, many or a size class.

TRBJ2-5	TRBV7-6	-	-	TGTGCCAGCAGCCCCGAGCAGTTGGCGGGAGAGACCCAGTACTTC	CASSPEQLAGETQYF
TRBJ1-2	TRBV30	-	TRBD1	TGTGCCTGGAGGAGCCAGGGGGCTGGGTATGGCTACACCTTC	CAWRSQGAGYGYTF
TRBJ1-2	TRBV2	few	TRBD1	TGTGCCAGCAGCGAGCTAACTTACGGGACAGGACCTAACTATGGCTACACCTTC	CASSELTYGTGPNYGYTF
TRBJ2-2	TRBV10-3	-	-	TGTGCCATCAGCCCGAACACCGGGGAGCTGTTTTTT	CAISPNTGELFF
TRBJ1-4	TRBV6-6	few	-	TGTGCCAGCAGCCACCCAACTAATGAAAAACTGTTTTTT	CASSHPTNEKLFF
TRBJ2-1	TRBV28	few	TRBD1	TGTGCCAGCAGTTATTTACAGGGGGCAAAGGATGAGCAGTTCTTC	CASSYLQGAKDEQFF
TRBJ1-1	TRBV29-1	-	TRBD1	TGCAGCGGGACCGGGACAGAACTAAATGAAGCTTTCTTT	CSGTGTELNEAFF
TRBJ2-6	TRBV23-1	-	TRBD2	TGCGCCAGCAGTCAATCTGGCTCAAGCGGGGGGACATTCTTCTCTGGGGCCAACGTCCTGACTTTC	CASSQSGSSGGTFFSGANVLTF
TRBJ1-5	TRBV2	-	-	TGTGCCAGCAGCAAGACGGGCAGTCAGCATTTT	CASSKTGSQHF
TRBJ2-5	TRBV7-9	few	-	TGTGCCAGCAGCTTAGGGCAGGAAAACCAAGAGACCCAGTACTTC	CASSLGQENQETQYF
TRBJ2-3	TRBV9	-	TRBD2	TGTGCCAGCAGCGTAGTACCTAGCGGGGGGGATACGCAGTATTTT	CASSVVPSGGDTQYF
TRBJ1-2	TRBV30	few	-	TGTGCCTGGAGTCGGTGGGAGGGGAGAGAGGGCTACACCTTC	CAWSRWEGREGYTF
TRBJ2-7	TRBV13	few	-	TGTGCCAGCAGCTCCCAGGCGGAGAGGGTATGGAACGAGCAGTACTTC	CASSSQAERVWNEQYF
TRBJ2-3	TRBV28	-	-	TGTGCCAGCAGGGGGGGCACAGATACGCAGTATTTT	CASRGGTDTQYF
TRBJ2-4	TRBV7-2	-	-	TGTGCCAGCAGCTTACCCCCAGGGGAAGCCAAAAACATTCAGTACTTC	CASSLPPGEAKNIQYF
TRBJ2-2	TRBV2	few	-	TGTGCCAGCAGATCAGGGCCGTCCGGGGAGCTGTTTTTT	CASRSGPSGELFF
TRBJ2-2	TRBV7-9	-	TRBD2	TGTGCCAGCAGCTTACGACTAGCGGTCGGTGGCGGGGAGCTGTTTTTT	CASSLRLAVGGGELFF
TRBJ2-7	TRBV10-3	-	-	TGTGCCATCAGTGAAGTAGGAGACAGCTCCTACGAGCAGTACTTC	CAISEVGDSSYEQYF
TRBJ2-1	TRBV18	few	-	TGTGCCAGCTCACCATCCGCTGGCAATGAGCAGTTCTTC	CASSPSAGNEQFF
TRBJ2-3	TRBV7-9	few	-	TGTGCCAGCAGTCTGACGGGACTCAGCACAGATACGCAGTATTTT	CASSLTGLSTDTQYF